These 24 T cell receptor beta chains came from one sample sequenced in a study of response to subunit inactivated influenza vaccine. In TCRdb, the RT-PCR reads were re-called with MiXCR into one record per CDR3 protein. The sample lists 300,000 to 350,000 distinct CDR3 sequences, just over 20% occurring once. Here the sequenced sample was PBMCs from blood, taken about 20 months after vaccination. The receptors were sampled from a man between 50 and 75 years old who received an inactivated influenza vaccine.

This chain links TRBV19 with TRBJ2-1, with 7 bases that match TRBD1. Looked up from germline, CDR1 is LNHDA and CDR2 is SQIVND (reference sequence). Germline trimming cut 0 bases from V and 6 bases from J; bases unmatched to any gene: 2. This CDR3 comprises 14 residues. The CDR3 nucleotides read TGTGCCAGTAGTATAGAGGCAGGGGGCAATGAGCAGTTCTTC. Translated: CASSIEAGGNEQFF.

CDR3 residues: CASSPALIASEQYF. The CDR3 DNA sequence: TGTGCCAGCAGCCCCGCACTGATAGCGAGCGAGCAGTACTTC. The chain recombines TRBV9 with TRBJ2-7, with D perhaps matching TRBD2 (5 bases). Germline V gene data show CDR1 as SGDLS and CDR2 as YYNGEE. Trimming stripped 4 bases from V and 6 bases from J, with 17 bases between. The CDR3 runs 14 residues.

This clonotype was observed a few times. J is TRBJ2-4 and V is TRBV19, with TRBD1 matching over 8 bases. CDR1 LNHDA and CDR2 SQIVND come from the germline V gene (reference sequence). Trimming removed 9 bases from V and 0 bases from J; junction bases left unmatched: 10. The CDR3 length is 16 residues. The CDR3 loop reads CASAPTGGLAKNIQYF. CDR3 in DNA: TGTGCCAGCGCTCCTACAGGGGGGTTAGCCAAAAACATTCAGTACTTC.

The chain is built from TRBV3-1 and TRBJ2-7; D is ambiguous. Trimming took 3 bases from V and 7 from J, leaving 13 bases between them. The CDR3 extends over 13 amino acids. CDR1 and CDR2 from the germline V gene are LGHDT and YNNKEL (reference sequence). The CDR3, as DNA: TGTGCCAGCAGCCAGCCTGGACCGGTTGAGCAGTACTTC. This gives the protein CASSQPGPVEQYF.

Here the CDR3 reads CASSFGTGGDTQYF. CDR3 DNA sequence: TGTGCCAGCAGTTTCGGAACGGGTGGGGATACGCAGTATTTT. This chain links TRBV27 with TRBJ2-3; D gene unclear. Germline V gives CDR1 MNHEY, CDR2 SMNVEV (reference sequence). With 3 bases removed from V and 6 bases from J, the gap between germline ends came to 13 bases. The CDR3 is made up of 14 amino acids.

This clonotype showed up many times. V and J are TRBV20-1 and TRBJ1-5; D gene unclear. V was shortened by 5 bases and J by 0 bases, with 5 bases between the two germline ends. Germline lookup yields CDR1 DFQATT and CDR2 SNEGSKA (reference sequence). The CDR3 contains 12 residues. CDR3: CSARNSNQPQHF. DNA of the CDR3: TGCAGTGCTCGTAATAGCAATCAGCCCCAGCATTTT.

This chain uses TRBV20-1 with TRBJ2-1; 7 bases are a match to TRBD1. Germline assignment: CDR1 DFQATT and CDR2 SNEGSKA (reference sequence). After removal of 0 bases from V and 0 bases from J, the junction contained 8 bases not matched to a gene. There are 17 residues in the CDR3. CDR3 in DNA: TGCAGTGCTAGAGAAACCTACAGGGGTAGCTCCTACAATGAGCAGTTCTTC. It specifies CSARETYRGSSYNEQFF.

This clonotype was recorded a few times. The chain combines TRBV11-2 with TRBJ2-2; D gene ambiguous. Germline loops: CDR1 SGHAT, CDR2 FQNNGV. The length of the CDR3 is 15 residues. With 2 bases removed from V and 0 bases from J, the gap between germline ends came to 7 bases. For the CDR3, the DNA is TGTGCCAGCAGCTTATTAGGATCGAACACCGGGGAGCTGTTTTTT. This gives the protein CASSLLGSNTGELFF.

This clonotype has a handful of counts. The chain is built from TRBV27 and TRBJ1-6; 7 bases are a match to TRBD1. Germline trimming cut 5 bases from V and 9 bases from J; bases unmatched to any gene: 10. The CDR3 is 15 residues long. In germline, CDR1 is MNHEY, CDR2 SMNVEV (reference sequence). Here the CDR3 DNA reads TGTGCCAGCAGTCCAACCGACAGGGAGGGTTCACCCCTCCACTTT. Translation: CASSPTDREGSPLHF.

This clonotype came up many times. V gene TRBV6-5 combines with J gene TRBJ1-5; possibly TRBD1 for D (5 bases). Looked up from germline, CDR1 is MNHEY and CDR2 is SVGAGI. The CDR3 contains 16 residues. The ends were cut back, 2 bases at V and 0 bases at J, with 11 bases in the middle. CDR3 amino acids: CASSYGGGDSNQPQHF. For the CDR3, the DNA is TGTGCCAGCAGTTACGGGGGGGGTGATAGCAATCAGCCCCAGCATTTT.

J is TRBJ2-3 and V is TRBV7-9, with D unclear. Germline assignment: CDR1 SEHNR and CDR2 FQNEAQ (reference sequence). The CDR3 is 15 residues long. Trimming shortened V by 5 bases and J by 5 bases, and 17 bases separated the two germline ends. The CDR3 spells CASSRVTGPKDTQYF. The CDR3 nucleotides read TGTGCCAGCAGCCGGGTAACCGGACCTAAAGATACGCAGTATTTT.

This clonotype was observed a handful of times. The rearrangement uses TRBV20-1 and TRBJ1-5; no clear D. CDR3 length: 11 amino acids. Germline-derived CDR1 and CDR2 are DFQATT and SNEGSKA (reference sequence). CDR3 coding DNA: TGCACCGAGGGAGGGATTCAGCCCCAGCATTTT. Residues: CTEGGIQPQHF.

This clonotype has ten or more counts. The chain has TRBV7-9 and TRBJ2-5; D might be TRBD2 (6 bases). Germline V gene lookup returns CDR1 SEHNR and CDR2 FQNEAQ (reference sequence). V was trimmed by 4 bases and J by 4 bases, leaving 13 bases between them. The CDR3 extends over 14 amino acids. The CDR3 is CASSWPAGPETQYF. CDR3 DNA: TGTGCCAGCAGCTGGCCAGCGGGTCCAGAGACCCAGTACTTC. Full variable domain (missing parts from reference TRBV7-9 and TRBJ2-5): DTGVSQNPRHKITKRGQNVTFRCDPISEHNRLYWYRQTLGQGPEFLTYFQNEAQLEKSRLLSDRFSAERPKGSFSTLEIQRTEQGDSAMYLCASSWPAGPETQYFGPGTRLLVL.

V gene TRBV12-3 or TRBV12-4 combines with J gene TRBJ2-7; TRBD1 matches 8 bases. The V segment lost 6 bases and the J segment 3 bases; nucleotides outside the gene matches: 7. The CDR3 extends over 14 amino acids. CDR3 in amino acids: CASRSTGANYEQYF. CDR3 nucleotide sequence: TGTGCCAGCAGATCGACAGGGGCTAACTACGAGCAGTACTTC.

V is TRBV4-2 and J is TRBJ2-7, with 9 bases fitting TRBD1. The CDR3 totals 15 residues. Germline CDR1 reads LGHNA; CDR2 reads YNFKEQ. Trimming removed 4 bases from V and 4 bases from J; junction bases left unmatched: 8. The CDR3 is CASSLSQTGGYEQYF. For the CDR3, the DNA is TGTGCCAGCAGCCTTTCGCAGACAGGGGGATACGAGCAGTACTTC.

This clonotype was counted only a few times. This chain connects TRBV15 to TRBJ1-5; the D is unclear. Germline CDR1 is LNHNV and CDR2 is YYDKDF (reference sequence). The germline V and J ends were trimmed by 0 bases and 4 bases, with 4 bases remaining between them. CDR3 length equals 13 residues. CDR3 region: CATSRDPNQPQHF. The CDR3 nucleotides are TGTGCCACCAGCAGAGATCCTAATCAGCCCCAGCATTTT. The variable domain in full, completed from reference TRBV15 and TRBJ1-5, reads DAMVIQNPRYQVTQFGKPVTLSCSQTLNHNVMYWYQQKSSQAPKLLFHYYDKDFNNEADTPDNFQSRRPNTSFCFLDIRSPGLGDTAMYLCATSRDPNQPQHFGDGTRLSIL.

This clonotype showed up many times. V gene TRBV3-1 combines with J gene TRBJ1-3, with D possibly being TRBD1 (5 bases). The germline CDR1 and CDR2 sequences are LGHDT and YNNKEL (reference sequence). The CDR3 extends over 15 amino acids. Between the trimmed V and J ends, which lost 1 base and 0 bases, there was a span of 7 bases. The DNA for the CDR3 is TGTGCCAGCAGCCAAGGACAGATCTCTGGAAACACCATATATTTT. The encoded protein is CASSQGQISGNTIYF.

The V gene is TRBV6-2 or TRBV6-3, the J gene TRBJ2-5, with unresolved D. The CDR3 loop spans 14 amino acids. V dropped 2 bases and J dropped 3 bases, with 10 bases sitting between them. The V gene's germline CDR1 is MNHEY and CDR2 SVGEGT. The CDR3 sequence: CASSYRVTEETQYF. The CDR3 DNA reads TGTGCCAGCAGTTACAGGGTAACGGAAGAGACCCAGTACTTC.

In its sample, this clonotype was seen a few times. The CDR3 DNA sequence: TGTGCCAGCAGTTCCTTAGGGGCGGAAGCTTTCTTT. The encoded protein is CASSSLGAEAFF. The chain links TRBV12-3 or TRBV12-4 to TRBJ1-1; maybe TRBD1 (5 bases). The CDR3 is made up of 12 amino acids. V was trimmed by 4 bases and J by 8 bases, leaving 11 bases between them.

This clonotype was observed many times. This chain uses TRBV29-1 with TRBJ1-3, with 9 bases that match TRBD1. Germline V gene data show CDR1 as SQVTM and CDR2 as ANQGSEA. With V trimmed by 3 bases and J by 1 base, 4 bases remained unmatched. The CDR3 totals 15 residues. The CDR3 sequence is CSVEGDRVSGNTIYF. The CDR3 DNA reads TGCAGCGTTGAGGGGGACAGGGTTTCTGGAAACACCATATATTTT.

The rearrangement uses TRBV12-3 or TRBV12-4 and TRBJ2-5, with a tentative D call TRBD2 (5 bases). This CDR3 has 13 residues. V was pared by 5 bases and J by 5 bases, with 12 bases between. CDR3 loop: CASSAQSGETQYF. For the CDR3, the DNA is TGTGCCAGCAGTGCCCAGTCGGGGGAGACCCAGTACTTC.

The V gene is TRBV5-1, the J gene TRBJ2-7, with D perhaps matching TRBD1 or TRBD2 (6 bases each). Trimming left V 3 bases short and J 7 bases short, with 17 bases between. This CDR3 comprises 14 residues. Germline CDR1 SGHRS, CDR2 YFSETQ. The CDR3 reads CASSSGAPVWEQYF. The CDR3 bases are TGCGCCAGCAGCTCGGGGGCCCCTGTGTGGGAGCAGTACTTC.

This clonotype was detected ten times or more. V gene TRBV10-3 combines with J gene TRBJ2-5, with D hard to call. The CDR3 length is 13 residues. V dropped 2 bases and J dropped 5 bases, with 9 bases sitting between them. Germline CDR1 is ENHRY and CDR2 is SYGVKD. This CDR3 reads CAISETDWETQYF. For the CDR3, the DNA is TGTGCCATCAGTGAGACAGATTGGGAGACCCAGTACTTC.

In its sample, this clonotype was seen many times. The chain has TRBV20-1 and TRBJ2-2; no clear D. The germline CDR1 and CDR2 sequences are DFQATT and SNEGSKA (reference sequence). This CDR3 region has 17 residues. V shed 0 bases and J shed 0 bases, with 14 bases lying between them. CDR3 sequence reads: CSARDTRRLANTGELFF. The CDR3 bases are TGCAGTGCTAGAGATACAAGGAGACTCGCGAACACCGGGGAGCTGTTTTTT.